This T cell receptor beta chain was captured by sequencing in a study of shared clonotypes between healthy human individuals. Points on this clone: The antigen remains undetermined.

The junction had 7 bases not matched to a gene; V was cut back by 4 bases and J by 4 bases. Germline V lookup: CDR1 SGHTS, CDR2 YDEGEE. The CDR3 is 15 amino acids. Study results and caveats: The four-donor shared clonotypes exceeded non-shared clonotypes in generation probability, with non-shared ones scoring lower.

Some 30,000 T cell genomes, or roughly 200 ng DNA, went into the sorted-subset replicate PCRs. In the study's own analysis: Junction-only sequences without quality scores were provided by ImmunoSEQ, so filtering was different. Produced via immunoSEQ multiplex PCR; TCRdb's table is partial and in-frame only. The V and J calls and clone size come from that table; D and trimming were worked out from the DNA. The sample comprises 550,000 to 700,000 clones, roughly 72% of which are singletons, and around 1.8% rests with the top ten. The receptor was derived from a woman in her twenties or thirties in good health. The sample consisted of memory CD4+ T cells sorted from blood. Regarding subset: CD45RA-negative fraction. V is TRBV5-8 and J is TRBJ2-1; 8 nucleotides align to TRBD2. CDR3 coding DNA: TGTGCCAGCAGCCTTACACTAGCGGAGTACAATGAGCAGTTCTTC. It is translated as CASSLTLAEYNEQFF.